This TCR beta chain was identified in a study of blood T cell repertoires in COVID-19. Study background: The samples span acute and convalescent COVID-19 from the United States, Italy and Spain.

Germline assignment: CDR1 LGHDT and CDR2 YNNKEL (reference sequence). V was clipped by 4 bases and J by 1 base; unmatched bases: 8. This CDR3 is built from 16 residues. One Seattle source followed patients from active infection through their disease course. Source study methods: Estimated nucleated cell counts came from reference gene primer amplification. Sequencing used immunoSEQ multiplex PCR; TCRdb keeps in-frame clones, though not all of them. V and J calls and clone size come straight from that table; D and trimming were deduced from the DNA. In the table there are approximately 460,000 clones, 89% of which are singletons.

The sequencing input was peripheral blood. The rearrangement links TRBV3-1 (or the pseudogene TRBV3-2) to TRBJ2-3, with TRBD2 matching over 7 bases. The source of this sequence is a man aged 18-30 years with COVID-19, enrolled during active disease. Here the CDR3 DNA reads TGTGCCAGCAGCCTCGGGTTTCGGGGGGGCACAGATACGCAGTATTTT. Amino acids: CASSLGFRGGTDTQYF.